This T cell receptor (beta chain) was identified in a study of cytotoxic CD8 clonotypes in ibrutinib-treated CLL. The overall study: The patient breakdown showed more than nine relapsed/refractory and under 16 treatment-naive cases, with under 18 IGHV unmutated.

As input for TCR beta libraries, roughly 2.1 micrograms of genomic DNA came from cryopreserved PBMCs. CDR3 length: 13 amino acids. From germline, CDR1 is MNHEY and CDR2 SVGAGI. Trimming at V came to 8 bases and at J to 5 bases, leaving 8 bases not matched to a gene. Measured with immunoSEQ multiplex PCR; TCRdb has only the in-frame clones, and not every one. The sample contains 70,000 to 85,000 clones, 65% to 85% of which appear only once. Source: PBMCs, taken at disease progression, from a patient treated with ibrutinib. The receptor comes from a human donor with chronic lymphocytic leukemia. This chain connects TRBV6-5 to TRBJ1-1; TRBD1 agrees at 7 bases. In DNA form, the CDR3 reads TGTGCCAGCCACCCACCGACAGGGACTGAAGCTTTCTTT. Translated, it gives CASHPPTGTEAFF.